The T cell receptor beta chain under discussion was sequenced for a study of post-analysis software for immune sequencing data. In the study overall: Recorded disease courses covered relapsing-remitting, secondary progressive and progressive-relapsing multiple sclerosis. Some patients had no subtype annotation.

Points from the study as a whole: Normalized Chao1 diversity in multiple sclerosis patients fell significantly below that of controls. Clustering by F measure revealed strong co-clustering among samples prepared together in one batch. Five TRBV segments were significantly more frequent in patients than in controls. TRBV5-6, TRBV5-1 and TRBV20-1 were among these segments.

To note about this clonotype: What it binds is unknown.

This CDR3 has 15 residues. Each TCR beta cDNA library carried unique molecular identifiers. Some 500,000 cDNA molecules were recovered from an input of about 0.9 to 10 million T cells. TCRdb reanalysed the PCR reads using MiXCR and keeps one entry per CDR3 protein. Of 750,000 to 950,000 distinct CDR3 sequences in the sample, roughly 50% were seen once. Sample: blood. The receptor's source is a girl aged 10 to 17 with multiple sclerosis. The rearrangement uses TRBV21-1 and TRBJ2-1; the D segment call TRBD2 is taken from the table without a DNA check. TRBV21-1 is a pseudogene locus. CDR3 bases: TGTGCCCCGCAGGCTAGCGGGATGGTGAACGATGAGCAGTTCTTC. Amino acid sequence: CAPQASGMVNDEQFF.